This note documents a single TCR beta chain sequence. Intraepithelial and lamina propria lymphocytes were isolated from graft specimens. These data belong to a study of graft-versus-host responses after intestinal transplantation. The wider study: The study gave all recipients anti-thymocyte globulin induction, then tacrolimus and steroids for three to four years.

Clones were read by immunoSEQ multiplex PCR, and TCRdb kept only the in-frame ones, dropping some. The table includes about 14,000 clones, 74% detected once. Germline loops: CDR1 SEHNR, CDR2 FQNEAQ (reference sequence). The CDR3 has 15 amino acids. Trimming removed 5 bases from V and 2 bases from J; junction bases left unmatched: 7. The clonotype was recovered from a human patient who received an intestinal transplant, so some T cells may come from the graft donor. J is TRBJ2-3 and V is TRBV7-9; TRBD1 matches 7 bases. The sample was ileum tissue, taken 16 days after intestinal transplant. This chain's CDR3 is CASSPRTGDTDTQYF. The CDR3 bases are TGTGCCAGCAGCCCAAGGACAGGAGACACAGATACGCAGTATTTT.